These 6 T cell receptor beta chains share one sample of origin, sequenced in a study of T cell responses to AZD1222 COVID-19 vaccine. Sequenced by immunoSEQ multiplex PCR; TCRdb stores in-frame clones only, minus some. The table has about 270,000 clones, 90% to 95% seen once. The material sequenced was peripheral blood, taken 28 days after the second AZD1222 dose. All receptors come from an adult who received the AZD1222 COVID-19 vaccine.

The rearrangement joins TRBV4-2 to TRBJ2-7; either TRBD1 or TRBD2 may fit D (5 bases each). In germline, CDR1 is LGHNA, CDR2 YNFKEQ. Trimming shortened V by 4 bases and J by 5 bases, and 18 bases separated the two germline ends. This CDR3 has 15 amino acids. The CDR3, as DNA: TGTGCCAGCAGCCCCCAAGAGGGCCCCAGGGACGAGCAGTACTTC. It encodes CASSPQEGPRDEQYF.

The chain employs TRBV25-1 and TRBJ2-7; D is possibly TRBD1 (7 bases). Germline V CDR1 and CDR2: MGHDK, SYGVNS. The CDR3 loop spans 12 amino acids. Trimming left V 7 bases short and J 5 bases short, with 12 bases between. This CDR3 is CASTRGVHEQYF. CDR3 in DNA: TGTGCCAGCACCAGGGGGGTCCACGAGCAGTACTTC.

This clone was seen a single time. CDR3 nucleotides: TGTGCCAGCAGCTCGGGACAGGGGAACCATCAGCCCCAGCATTTT. Its translation is CASSSGQGNHQPQHF. The chain carries TRBV28 and TRBJ1-5, with 10 bases fitting TRBD1. Germline V gene sequence: CDR1 MDHEN, CDR2 SYDVKM. Trimming took 6 bases from V and 5 from J; bases not matched to a gene: 7. The CDR3 is made up of 15 amino acids.

The chain's CDR3 is CASTYGQGREQYF. The CDR3 nucleotides read TGCGCCAGCACCTATGGACAGGGACGCGAGCAGTACTTC. V usage is TRBV5-1 and J usage is TRBJ2-7, with 8 bases that match TRBD1. Germline trimming cut 6 bases from V and 6 bases from J; bases unmatched to any gene: 8. The CDR3 is 13 residues long. Germline loops: CDR1 SGHRS, CDR2 YFSETQ. Variable domain in full (rest from reference TRBV5-1 and TRBJ2-7): KAGVTQTPRYLIKTRGQQVTLSCSPISGHRSVSWYQQTPGQGLQFLFEYFSETQRNKGNFPGRFSGRQFSNSRSEMNVSTLELGDSALYLCASTYGQGREQYFGPGTRLTVT.

The V and J genes are TRBV18 and TRBJ2-3; 13 bases line up with TRBD2. The CDR3 runs 15 residues. The germline V gene encodes CDR1 KGHSH and CDR2 LQKENI. V was clipped by 5 bases and J by 5 bases; unmatched bases: 4. The CDR3 region is CASSETSGRGDTQYF. Written as DNA, the CDR3 is TGTGCCAGCTCAGAAACTAGCGGGAGGGGAGATACGCAGTATTTT.

V usage is TRBV18 and J usage is TRBJ1-5; D remains ambiguous. Germline V CDR1 and CDR2: KGHSH, LQKENI. The CDR3 has 14 amino acids. V lost 5 bases and J 5 bases, leaving 13 bases between the germline ends. The CDR3 bases are TGTGCCAGCTCAGTGTCAGGTAGGGATCAGCCCCAGCATTTT. Residues: CASSVSGRDQPQHF.